This T cell receptor beta chain emerged from a study of T-cell reconstitution after alpha-beta-depleted transplantation in children. Unique molecular identifiers featured in how the TCRbeta library was prepared. TCRdb re-analysed the PCR reads in MiXCR, keeping a single row per CDR3 protein. The sample lists hundreds of thousands of distinct CDR3 sequences, about 8.7% occurring once. This clonotype was counted between two and nine times. The CDR3 sequence is 17 residues long. The germline V gene encodes CDR1 MNHEY and CDR2 SMNVEV (reference sequence). Trimming shortened V by 3 bases and J by 7 bases, and 19 bases separated the two germline ends.

Sequencing used PBMCs, mostly from graft donor cells, obtained 360 days after TCRalphabeta/CD19-depleted stem cell transplant. This TCR was recovered from a male patient under 10 years old who had a stem cell transplant for acute myeloid leukemia, so the T cells may come from the graft donor. This sequence joins TRBV27 and TRBJ1-6; D is ambiguous. In DNA form, the CDR3 reads TGTGCCAGCAGTTTCCAGTGGACTGTAGGAGCAAATTCACCCCTCCACTTT. This encodes CASSFQWTVGANSPLHF.